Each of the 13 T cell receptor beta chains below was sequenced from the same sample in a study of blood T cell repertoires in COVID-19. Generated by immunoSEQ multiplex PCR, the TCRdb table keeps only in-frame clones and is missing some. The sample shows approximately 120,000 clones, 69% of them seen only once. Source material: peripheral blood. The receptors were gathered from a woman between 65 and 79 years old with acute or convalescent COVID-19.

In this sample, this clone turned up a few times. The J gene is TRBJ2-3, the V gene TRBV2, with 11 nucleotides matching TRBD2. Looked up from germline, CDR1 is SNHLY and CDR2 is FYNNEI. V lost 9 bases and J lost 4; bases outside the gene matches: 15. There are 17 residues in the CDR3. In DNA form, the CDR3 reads TGTGCCAGTAAGACTAGCGGGGTTCGTAAGGTGGCAGATACGCAGTATTTT. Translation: CASKTSGVRKVADTQYF.

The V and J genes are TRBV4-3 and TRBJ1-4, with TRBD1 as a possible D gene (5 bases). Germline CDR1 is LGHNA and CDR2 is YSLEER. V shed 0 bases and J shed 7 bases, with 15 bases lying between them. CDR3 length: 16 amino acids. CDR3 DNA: TGCGCCAGCAGCCAAGAAGCTCAGGGCTTCGGTGAAAAACTGTTTTTT. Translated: CASSQEAQGFGEKLFF.

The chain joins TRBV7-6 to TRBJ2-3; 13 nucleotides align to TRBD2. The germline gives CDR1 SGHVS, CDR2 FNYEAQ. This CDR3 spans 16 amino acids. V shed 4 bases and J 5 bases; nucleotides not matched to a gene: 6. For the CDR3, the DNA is TGTGCCAGCAGCTCCACTAGCGGGAGGGGGAAAGATACGCAGTATTTT. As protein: CASSSTSGRGKDTQYF.

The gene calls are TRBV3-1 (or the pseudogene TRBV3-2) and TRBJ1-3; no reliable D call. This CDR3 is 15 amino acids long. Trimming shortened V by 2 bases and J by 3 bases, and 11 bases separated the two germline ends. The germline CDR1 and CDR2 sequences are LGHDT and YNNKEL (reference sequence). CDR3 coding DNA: TGTGCCAGCAGCCAAACGAGGGAGGGTGGAAACACCATATATTTT. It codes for CASSQTREGGNTIYF.

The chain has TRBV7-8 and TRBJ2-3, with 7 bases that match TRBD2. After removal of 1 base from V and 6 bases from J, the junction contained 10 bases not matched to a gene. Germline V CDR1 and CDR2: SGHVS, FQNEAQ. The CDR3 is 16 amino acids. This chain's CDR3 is CASSLVMRVGGDTQYF. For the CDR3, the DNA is TGTGCCAGCAGCTTAGTGATGAGGGTCGGGGGGGATACGCAGTATTTT.

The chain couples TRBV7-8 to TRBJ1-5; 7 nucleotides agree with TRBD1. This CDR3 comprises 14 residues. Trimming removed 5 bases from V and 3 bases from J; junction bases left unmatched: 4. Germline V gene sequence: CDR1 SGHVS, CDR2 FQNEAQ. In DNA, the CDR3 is TGTGCCAGCAGCCGAGACAGGGTCAATCAGCCCCAGCATTTT. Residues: CASSRDRVNQPQHF.

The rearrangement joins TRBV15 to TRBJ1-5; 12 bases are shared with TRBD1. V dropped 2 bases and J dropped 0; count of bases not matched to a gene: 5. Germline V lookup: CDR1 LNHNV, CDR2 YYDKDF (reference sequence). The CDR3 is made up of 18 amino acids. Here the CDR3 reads CATSRRDRGQNSNQPQHF. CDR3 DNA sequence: TGTGCCACCAGCAGACGGGACAGGGGGCAGAATAGCAATCAGCCCCAGCATTTT.

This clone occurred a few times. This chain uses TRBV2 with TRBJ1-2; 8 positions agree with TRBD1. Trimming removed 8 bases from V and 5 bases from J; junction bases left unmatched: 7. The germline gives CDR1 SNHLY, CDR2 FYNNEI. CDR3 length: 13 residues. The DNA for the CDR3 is TGTGCCAGCCACACAGGGGGAAGATATGGCTACACCTTC. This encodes CASHTGGRYGYTF.

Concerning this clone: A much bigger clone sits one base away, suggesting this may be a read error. In DNA, the CDR3 is TGCGCCAGCAGTGAGCAGGTGAACACTGAAGCTTTCTTT. Amino acid sequence: CASSEQVNTEAFF. V is TRBV10-1 and J is TRBJ1-1; D remains ambiguous. Looked up from germline, CDR1 is WNHNN and CDR2 is SYGVQD (reference sequence). The CDR3 runs to 13 residues. The ends were cut back, 2 bases at V and 0 bases at J, with 4 bases in the middle.

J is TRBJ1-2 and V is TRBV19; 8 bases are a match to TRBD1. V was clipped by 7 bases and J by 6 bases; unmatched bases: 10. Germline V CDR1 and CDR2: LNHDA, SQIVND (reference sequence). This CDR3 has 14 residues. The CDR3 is CASTTTGEFDGYTF. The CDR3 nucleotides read TGTGCCAGTACCACGACAGGGGAGTTTGATGGCTACACCTTC.

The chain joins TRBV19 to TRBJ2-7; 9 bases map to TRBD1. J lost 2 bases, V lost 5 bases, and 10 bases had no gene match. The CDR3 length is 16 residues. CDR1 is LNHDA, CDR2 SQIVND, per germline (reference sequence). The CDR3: CASSRHAGQGTYEQYF. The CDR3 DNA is TGTGCCAGTAGTCGCCATGCGGGACAGGGCACCTACGAGCAGTACTTC.

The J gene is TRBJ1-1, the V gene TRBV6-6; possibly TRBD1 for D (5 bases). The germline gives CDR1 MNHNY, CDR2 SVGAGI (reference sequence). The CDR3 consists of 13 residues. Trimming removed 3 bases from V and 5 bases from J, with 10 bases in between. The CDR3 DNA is TGTGCCAGCAGTTATCAGGGAGGGACTGAAGCTTTCTTT. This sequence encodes CASSYQGGTEAFF.

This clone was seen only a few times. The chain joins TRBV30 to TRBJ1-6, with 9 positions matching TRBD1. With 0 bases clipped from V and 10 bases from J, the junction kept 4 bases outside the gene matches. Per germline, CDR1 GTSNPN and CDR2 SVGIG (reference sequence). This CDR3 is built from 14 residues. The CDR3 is CAWSVGQGHSPLHF. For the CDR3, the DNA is TGTGCCTGGAGTGTCGGACAGGGGCACTCACCCCTCCACTTT.